This is a list of T cell receptor beta chains from one sample in a study of cytomegalovirus exposure and HLA in healthy donors. Libraries were prepared by immunoSEQ multiplex PCR; TCRdb keeps only in-frame clonotypes and omits some of them. The table includes about 63,000 clones, roughly 90% detected once. The sequencing sample was made of PBMCs. All receptors derive from a woman under 30 in good health and CMV-seronegative. The CDR3 runs from the conserved cysteine through the conserved F or W. A D gene is named only where the DNA matches it firmly. Clone size is given for some rows only: seen once, a few or many times, or a class if the clone is expanded.

TRBV27,TRBJ2-1,NA,NA,12,CASRTLRGEQFF,TGTGCCAGCAGGACCTTACGAGGTGAGCAGTTCTTC
TRBV5-4,TRBJ2-7,NA,NA,14,CASSLASSSYEQYF,TGTGCCAGCAGCTTGGCCTCTAGCTCCTACGAGCAGTACTTC
TRBV28,TRBJ2-7,NA,TRBD1,15,CASHGTGGYLYEQYF,TGTGCCAGTCATGGGACAGGGGGTTACCTCTACGAGCAGTACTTC
TRBV6-5,TRBJ1-1,NA,NA,15,CASSLRGVSGTEAFF,TGTGCCAGCAGTCTCAGGGGTGTCTCCGGGACTGAAGCTTTCTTT
TRBV9,TRBJ2-1,NA,NA,14,CASSDRTSFNEQFF,TGTGCCAGCAGCGATCGAACTAGTTTCAATGAGCAGTTCTTC
TRBV5-4,TRBJ2-3,NA,NA,13,CASKWGGGYTQYF,TGTGCCAGCAAATGGGGAGGGGGATATACGCAGTATTTT
TRBV29-1,TRBJ2-1,once,NA,13,CSADRTSSNEQFF,TGCAGCGCCGACAGGACTAGTTCGAATGAGCAGTTCTTC
TRBV5-1,TRBJ2-2,NA,TRBD1,16,CASSFLRDRDTGELFF,TGCGCCAGCAGCTTTCTCCGGGACAGAGACACCGGGGAGCTGTTTTTT
TRBV30,TRBJ1-3,NA,NA,17,CAWTLDRTQALGNTIYF,TGTGCCTGGACCCTCGACAGGACCCAGGCGCTTGGAAACACCATATATTTT
TRBV5-8,TRBJ2-2,NA,NA,13,CASIPEGPGELFF,TGTGCCAGCATCCCGGAGGGCCCCGGGGAGCTGTTTTTT
TRBV18,TRBJ2-3,NA,TRBD1,16,CASSPLTGESTDTQYF,TGTGCCAGCTCACCGCTGACAGGGGAAAGTACAGATACGCAGTATTTT
TRBV6-1,TRBJ1-3,NA,TRBD1,14,CASRGTDSGNTIYF,TGTGCCAGCAGGGGGACAGACTCTGGAAACACCATATATTTT
TRBV7-7,TRBJ2-3,NA,NA,16,CASSSPIGGPTDTQYF,TGTGCCAGCAGCTCCCCCATAGGTGGGCCCACAGATACGCAGTATTTT
TRBV19,TRBJ2-1,NA,NA,15,CASSFTSRALGEQFF,TGTGCCAGTAGTTTCACTAGCCGCGCTTTGGGTGAGCAGTTCTTC
TRBV29-1,TRBJ2-7,NA,TRBD2,12,CSSRLAAYEQYF,TGCAGCTCCCGACTAGCGGCCTACGAGCAGTACTTC
TRBV7-2,TRBJ2-7,NA,NA,13,CASSLLVPYEQYF,TGTGCCAGCAGCTTACTGGTCCCCTACGAGCAGTACTTC
TRBV6-1,TRBJ2-3,NA,NA,14,CASSEAGGTDTQYF,TGTGCCAGCAGTGAAGCCGGGGGCACAGATACGCAGTATTTT
TRBV5-6,TRBJ2-5,NA,TRBD2,15,CASSLVGTSGETQYF,TGTGCCAGCAGCTTGGTTGGGACTAGCGGGGAGACCCAGTACTTC
TRBV7-8,TRBJ2-5,NA,NA,17,CASSLGSARGLQETQYF,TGTGCCAGCAGCTTGGGTTCGGCCAGGGGCCTTCAAGAGACCCAGTACTTC
TRBV6-5,TRBJ2-7,NA,TRBD1,14,CASRGEGQGHEQYF,TGTGCCAGCAGGGGGGAAGGACAGGGCCACGAGCAGTACTTC
TRBV5-4,TRBJ2-2,NA,TRBD2,16,CASSLSRGGITGELFF,TGTGCCAGCAGCTTGTCGCGGGGGGGAATCACCGGGGAGCTGTTTTTT
TRBV6-1,TRBJ1-1,NA,NA,14,CASSEATGITEAFF,TGTGCCAGCAGTGAAGCAACAGGGATCACTGAAGCTTTCTTT
TRBV4-1,TRBJ2-3,NA,TRBD2,16,CASSPRRAGGKDTQYF,TGCGCCAGCAGCCCCCGCCGAGCGGGAGGGAAAGATACGCAGTATTTT
TRBV4-1,TRBJ2-7,once,TRBD2,18,CASSQDARGSGYSYEQYF,TGCGCCAGCAGCCAAGATGCTCGAGGTAGCGGGTACTCCTACGAGCAGTACTTC
TRBV5-5,TRBJ2-3,NA,NA,13,CASSLVPSDTQYF,TGTGCCAGCAGCCTGGTCCCTTCGGATACGCAGTATTTT
TRBV27,TRBJ1-1,NA,TRBD1,16,CASSYRGQLMNTEAFF,TGTGCCAGCAGTTACAGGGGCCAACTAATGAACACTGAAGCTTTCTTT
TRBV7-9,TRBJ1-5,NA,TRBD1,15,CASSARTGSNQPQHF,TGTGCCAGCAGCGCCCGGACAGGATCCAATCAGCCCCAGCATTTT
TRBV19,TRBJ2-2,NA,TRBD1,14,CASNPSQGVGELFF,TGTGCCAGTAACCCGAGCCAGGGGGTCGGGGAGCTGTTTTTT
TRBV4-1,TRBJ2-7,NA,NA,14,CASSQVSGMDEQYF,TGCGCCAGCAGCCAAGTGTCAGGGATGGACGAGCAGTACTTC
TRBV2,TRBJ1-2,NA,TRBD1,13,CASSSGQGRGYTF,TGTGCCAGCAGCTCGGGACAGGGCAGGGGCTACACCTTC
TRBV10-1,TRBJ1-1,NA,NA,16,CASSPQSQGLNTEAFF,TGCGCCAGCAGTCCACAGTCCCAGGGGTTGAACACTGAAGCTTTCTTT
TRBV7-6,TRBJ2-1,NA,TRBD2,18,CASSSDLTSGTSYNEQFF,TGTGCCAGCAGCTCCGACCTGACTAGCGGGACTTCCTACAATGAGCAGTTCTTC
TRBV5-1,TRBJ1-3,NA,NA,14,CASSLAGSGNTIYF,TGCGCCAGCAGCTTGGCAGGGTCCGGAAACACCATATATTTT
TRBV6-1,TRBJ1-1,NA,TRBD1,15,CASSESETGKTEAFF,TGTGCCAGCAGTGAATCCGAGACAGGGAAGACTGAAGCTTTCTTT
TRBV5-1,TRBJ1-2,NA,TRBD1,15,CASSLAGQGAIGYTF,TGCGCCAGCAGCTTGGCGGGACAGGGGGCGATTGGCTACACCTTC
TRBV4-1,TRBJ2-7,NA,NA,16,CASSRIERARPDEQYF,TGCGCCAGCAGCCGTATCGAGAGGGCCCGGCCGGACGAGCAGTACTTC
TRBV5-5,TRBJ2-5,NA,NA,14,CASSLVTDQETQYF,TGTGCCAGCAGCTTGGTCACAGATCAAGAGACCCAGTACTTC
TRBV27,TRBJ2-7,NA,TRBD2,15,CASSLRTSGIGEQYF,TGTGCCAGCAGTTTAAGGACTAGCGGGATCGGCGAGCAGTACTTC
TRBV18,TRBJ1-2,NA,TRBD1,15,CASSPRDRVVYGYTF,TGTGCCAGCTCACCTAGAGACAGGGTTGTCTATGGCTACACCTTC
TRBV6-6,TRBJ2-2,NA,NA,14,CASSQGRNTGELFF,TGTGCCAGCAGCCAGGGTAGGAACACCGGGGAGCTGTTTTTT
TRBV4-1,TRBJ1-3,NA,NA,15,CASSQVTGTGNTIYF,TGCGCCAGCAGCCAGGTAACAGGGACCGGAAACACCATATATTTT
TRBV28,TRBJ2-7,NA,NA,15,CASRPGGTAGLEQYF,TGTGCCAGCAGGCCCGGCGGGACCGCGGGTCTCGAGCAGTACTTC
TRBV6-5,TRBJ2-7,NA,NA,15,CASSYLRGPSHEQYF,TGTGCCAGCAGTTACCTGCGGGGGCCGTCCCACGAGCAGTACTTC
TRBV18,TRBJ2-7,NA,TRBD1,15,CASSQGAVSSYEQYF,TGTGCCAGCTCCCAGGGGGCTGTTAGCTCCTACGAGCAGTACTTC
TRBV7-8,TRBJ1-5,NA,TRBD1,19,CASSLSTLGQGYSNQPQHF,TGTGCCAGCAGCTTAAGTACTTTGGGACAGGGTTATAGCAATCAGCCCCAGCATTTT
TRBV6-1,TRBJ1-5,NA,TRBD1,16,CASSATGQGGNQPQHF,TGTGCCAGCAGTGCTACTGGACAGGGTGGGAATCAGCCCCAGCATTTT
TRBV11-2,TRBJ2-7,NA,TRBD2,16,CASSPVSGTTAYEQYF,TGTGCCAGCAGCCCGGTCAGTGGGACTACGGCCTACGAGCAGTACTTC
TRBV10-3,TRBJ2-7,few,TRBD1,13,CAISDQGDYEQYF,TGTGCCATCAGTGACCAGGGGGACTACGAGCAGTACTTC
TRBV5-4,TRBJ2-3,NA,TRBD1,15,CASSLGQGYTDTQYF,TGTGCCAGCAGCTTGGGACAGGGGTACACAGATACGCAGTATTTT
TRBV7-2,TRBJ2-1,NA,TRBD2,16,CASSLGVSGRAREQFF,TGTGCCAGCAGCTTAGGGGTTAGCGGGAGGGCGCGGGAGCAGTTCTTC